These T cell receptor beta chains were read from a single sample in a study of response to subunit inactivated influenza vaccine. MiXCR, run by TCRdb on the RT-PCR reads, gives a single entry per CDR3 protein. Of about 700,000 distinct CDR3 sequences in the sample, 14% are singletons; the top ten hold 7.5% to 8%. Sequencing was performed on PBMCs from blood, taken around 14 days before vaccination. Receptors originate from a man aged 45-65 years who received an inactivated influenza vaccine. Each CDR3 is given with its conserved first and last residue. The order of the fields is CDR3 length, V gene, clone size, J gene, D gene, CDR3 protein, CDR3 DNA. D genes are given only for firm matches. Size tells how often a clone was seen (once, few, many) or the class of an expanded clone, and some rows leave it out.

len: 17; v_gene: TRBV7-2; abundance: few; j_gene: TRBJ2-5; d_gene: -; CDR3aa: CASSLMLPGGSSFIQYF; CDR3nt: TGTGCCAGCAGCTTAATGCTCCCAGGAGGCAGTTCATTTATCCAGTACTTC
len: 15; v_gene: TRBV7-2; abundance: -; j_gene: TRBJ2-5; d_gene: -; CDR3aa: CASSFGGTHEETQYF; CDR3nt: TGTGCCAGCAGCTTTGGGGGAACCCACGAAGAGACCCAGTACTTC
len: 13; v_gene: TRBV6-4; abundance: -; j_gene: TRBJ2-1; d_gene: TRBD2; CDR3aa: CASSISGGYEQFF; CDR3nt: TGTGCCAGCAGTATTAGCGGGGGCTATGAGCAGTTCTTC
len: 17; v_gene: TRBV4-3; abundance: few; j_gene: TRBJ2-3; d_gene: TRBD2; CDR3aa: CASSQGTSGGHTDTQYF; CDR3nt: TGCGCCAGCAGCCAAGGGACTAGCGGGGGACACACAGATACGCAGTATTTT
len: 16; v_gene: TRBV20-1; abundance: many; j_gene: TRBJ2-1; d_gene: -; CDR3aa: CSARDVMGAAYNEQFF; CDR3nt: TGCAGTGCTAGAGATGTGATGGGGGCCGCCTACAATGAGCAGTTCTTC
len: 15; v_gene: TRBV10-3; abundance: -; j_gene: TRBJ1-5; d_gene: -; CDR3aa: CAISPGAETNQPQHF; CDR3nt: TGTGCCATCAGCCCCGGGGCCGAAACCAATCAGCCCCAGCATTTT
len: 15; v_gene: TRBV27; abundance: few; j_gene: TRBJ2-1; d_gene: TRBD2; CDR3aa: CASSLSTSGRNEQFF; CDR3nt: TGTGCCAGCAGTTTATCAACTAGCGGGAGGAATGAGCAGTTCTTC
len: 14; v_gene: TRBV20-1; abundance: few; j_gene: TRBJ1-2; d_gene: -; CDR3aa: CSASPHGVYYGYTF; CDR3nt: TGCAGTGCTAGCCCTCATGGGGTATACTATGGCTACACCTTC
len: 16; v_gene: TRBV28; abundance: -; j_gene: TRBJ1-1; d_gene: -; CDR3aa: CASSPVVDSPNTEAFF; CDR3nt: TGTGCCAGCAGCCCCGTTGTGGATAGTCCGAACACTGAAGCTTTCTTT
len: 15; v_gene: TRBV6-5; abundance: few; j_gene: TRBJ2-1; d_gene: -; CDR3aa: CASSYIRANGNEQFF; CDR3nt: TGTGCCAGCAGTTACATCAGGGCCAACGGGAATGAGCAGTTCTTC
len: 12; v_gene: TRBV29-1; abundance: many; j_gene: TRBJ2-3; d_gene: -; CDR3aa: CSVGASADTQYF; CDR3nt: TGCAGCGTGGGGGCCTCGGCGGATACGCAGTATTTT
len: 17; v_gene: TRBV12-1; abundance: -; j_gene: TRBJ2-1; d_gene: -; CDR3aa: CASSVNPRASSYNEQFF; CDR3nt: TGTGCCAGCAGCGTTAACCCCCGGGCGAGCTCCTACAATGAGCAGTTCTTC
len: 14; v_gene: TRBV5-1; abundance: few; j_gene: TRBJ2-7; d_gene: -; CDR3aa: CASGSGESLGEQYF; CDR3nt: TGCGCCAGCGGGTCCGGCGAGAGCCTGGGGGAGCAGTACTTC
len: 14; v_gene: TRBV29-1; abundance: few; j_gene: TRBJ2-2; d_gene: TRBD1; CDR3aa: CSVGRQGSTGELFF; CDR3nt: TGCAGCGTTGGCCGACAGGGTAGCACCGGGGAGCTGTTTTTT
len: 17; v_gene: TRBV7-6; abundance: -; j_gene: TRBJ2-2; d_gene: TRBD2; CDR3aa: CASSLYGTSGSPGELFF; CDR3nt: TGTGCCAGCAGCTTATATGGGACTAGCGGGAGTCCCGGGGAGCTGTTTTTT
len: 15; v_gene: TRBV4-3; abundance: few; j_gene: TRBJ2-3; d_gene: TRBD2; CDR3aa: CASSQERSSSGAQYF; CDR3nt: TGCGCCAGCAGCCAAGAGAGGTCCTCTAGCGGGGCGCAGTATTTT
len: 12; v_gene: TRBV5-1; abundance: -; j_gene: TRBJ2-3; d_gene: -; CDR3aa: CASSSHGDTQYF; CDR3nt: TGCGCCAGCAGCTCACATGGAGATACGCAGTATTTT
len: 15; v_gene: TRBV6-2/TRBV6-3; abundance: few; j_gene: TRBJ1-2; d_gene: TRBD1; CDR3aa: CASSQHRDRGRGYTF; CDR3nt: TGTGCCAGCAGCCAACACCGGGACAGGGGACGAGGCTACACCTTC
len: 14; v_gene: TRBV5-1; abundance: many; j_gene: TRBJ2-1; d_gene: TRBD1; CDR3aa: CASSSGQGPVEQFF; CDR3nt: TGCGCCAGCAGCTCTGGACAGGGGCCCGTGGAGCAGTTCTTC
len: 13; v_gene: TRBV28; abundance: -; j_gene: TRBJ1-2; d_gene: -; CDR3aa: CASSPAAFYGYTF; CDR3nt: TGTGCCAGCAGTCCGGCAGCGTTCTATGGCTACACCTTC
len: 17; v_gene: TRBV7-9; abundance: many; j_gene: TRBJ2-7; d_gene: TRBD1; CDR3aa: CASSTRTGTGIVYEQYF; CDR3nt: TGTGCCAGCAGCACTCGGACCGGGACAGGGATCGTATACGAGCAGTACTTC
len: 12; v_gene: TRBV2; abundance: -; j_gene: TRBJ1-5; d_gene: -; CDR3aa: CASSGEGQPQHF; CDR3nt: TGTGCCAGCAGTGGGGAGGGCCAGCCCCAGCATTTT
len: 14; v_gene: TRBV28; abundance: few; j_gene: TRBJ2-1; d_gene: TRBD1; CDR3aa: CASSKGQPYNEQFF; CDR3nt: TGTGCCAGCAGTAAGGGACAGCCCTACAATGAGCAGTTCTTC
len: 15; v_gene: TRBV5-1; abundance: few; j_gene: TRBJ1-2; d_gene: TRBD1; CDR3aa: CASSYRTGLDYGYTF; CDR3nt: TGCGCCAGCAGCTACCGGACAGGGCTAGACTATGGCTACACCTTC
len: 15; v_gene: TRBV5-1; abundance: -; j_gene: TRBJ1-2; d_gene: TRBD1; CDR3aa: CASSIGTGQNYGYTF; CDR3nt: TGCGCCAGCAGTATTGGGACAGGGCAAAACTATGGCTACACCTTC
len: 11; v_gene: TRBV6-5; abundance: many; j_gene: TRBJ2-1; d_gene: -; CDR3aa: CASSANWRQFF; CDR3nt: TGTGCCAGCAGTGCGAACTGGCGGCAGTTCTTC
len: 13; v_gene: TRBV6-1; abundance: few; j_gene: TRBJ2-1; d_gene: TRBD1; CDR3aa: CASRVPGGNEQFF; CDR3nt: TGTGCCAGCAGGGTACCAGGGGGCAATGAGCAGTTCTTC
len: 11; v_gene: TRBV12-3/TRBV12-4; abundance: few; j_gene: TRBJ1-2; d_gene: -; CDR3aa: CATSLFYGYTF; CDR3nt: TGTGCCACCAGTTTGTTCTATGGCTACACCTTC
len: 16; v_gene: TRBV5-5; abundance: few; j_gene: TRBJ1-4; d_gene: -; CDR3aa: CASSLNLQATNEKLFF; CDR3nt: TGTGCCAGCAGCTTGAATTTACAGGCAACTAATGAAAAACTGTTTTTT
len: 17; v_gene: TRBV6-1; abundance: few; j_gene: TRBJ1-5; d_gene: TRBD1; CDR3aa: CASSADRPAYSNQPQHF; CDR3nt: TGTGCCAGCAGTGCGGACAGGCCAGCGTATAGCAATCAGCCCCAGCATTTT
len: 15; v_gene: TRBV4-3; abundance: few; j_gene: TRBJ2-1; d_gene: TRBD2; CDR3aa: CASSQVTSGWNEQFF; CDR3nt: TGCGCCAGCAGCCAGGTGACTAGCGGTTGGAATGAGCAGTTCTTC
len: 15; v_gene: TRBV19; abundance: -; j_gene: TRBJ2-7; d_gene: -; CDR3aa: CASSIDWRGTYEQYF; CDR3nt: TGTGCCAGTAGTATAGATTGGCGGGGTACCTACGAGCAGTACTTC
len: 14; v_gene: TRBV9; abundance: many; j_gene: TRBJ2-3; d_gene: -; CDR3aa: CASSDRDDTDTQYF; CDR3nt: TGTGCCAGCAGCGACAGGGATGACACAGATACGCAGTATTTT
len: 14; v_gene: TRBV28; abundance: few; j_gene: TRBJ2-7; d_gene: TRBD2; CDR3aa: CASRPTGTSGEQYF; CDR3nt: TGTGCCAGCAGGCCTACCGGGACTAGCGGCGAGCAGTACTTC
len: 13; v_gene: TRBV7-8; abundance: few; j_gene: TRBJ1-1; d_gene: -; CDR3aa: CASSNTGYTEAFF; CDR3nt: TGTGCCAGCAGCAACACGGGCTACACTGAAGCTTTCTTT
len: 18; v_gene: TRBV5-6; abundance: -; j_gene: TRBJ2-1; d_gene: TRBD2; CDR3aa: CASTRRSLREGAYNEQFF; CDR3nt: TGTGCCAGCACCCGAAGGTCTCTGCGGGAGGGGGCCTACAATGAGCAGTTCTTC
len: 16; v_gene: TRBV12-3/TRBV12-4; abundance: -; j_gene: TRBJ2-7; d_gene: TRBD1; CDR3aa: CACSPHRGRGSYEQYF; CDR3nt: TGTGCCTGCAGTCCACACAGGGGGCGAGGGTCCTACGAGCAGTACTTC
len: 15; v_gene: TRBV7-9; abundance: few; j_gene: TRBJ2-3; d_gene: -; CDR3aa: CASSFGDAGTDTQYF; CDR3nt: TGTGCCAGCAGCTTTGGGGACGCCGGAACAGATACGCAGTATTTT
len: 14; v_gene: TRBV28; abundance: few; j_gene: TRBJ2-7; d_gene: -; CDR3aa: CASIGRGESYEQYF; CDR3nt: TGTGCCAGCATCGGCAGGGGCGAGTCCTACGAGCAGTACTTC
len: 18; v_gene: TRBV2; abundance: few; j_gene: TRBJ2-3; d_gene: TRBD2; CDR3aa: CASSEPSGSGVGTDTQYF; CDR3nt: TGTGCCAGCAGTGAGCCTAGCGGGAGCGGGGTAGGAACAGATACGCAGTATTTT